Listed below are T cell receptor beta chains from one sample, sequenced in a study of Graves' ophthalmopathy and Graves' hyperthyroidism. TCRdb independently ran MiXCR on the multiplex PCR reads; one entry per CDR3 protein. The sample has hundreds of thousands of distinct CDR3 sequences; 15% are singletons. The sequenced sample was peripheral blood. The receptors originated from a woman in her late teens or twenties with stable Graves' hyperthyroidism. Both conserved end residues are part of each CDR3. D genes are given only for firm matches. Clone size is stated in some rows and not others, as once, few, many or a class when expanded.

TRBJ2-5 | . | TRBV11-2 | 17 | . | TGTGCCAGCAGCTTGGGTTTAAGGACTGGGGCCCAAGAGACCCAGTACTTC | CASSLGLRTGAQETQYF
TRBJ1-2 | . | TRBV27 | 14 | many | TGTGCCAGCAGTCTGGACAGCAGTTACTATGGCTACACCTTC | CASSLDSSYYGYTF
TRBJ2-5 | . | TRBV10-3 | 13 | many | TGTGCCACCACATCTGCCGGGGAAGAGACCCAGTACTTC | CATTSAGEETQYF
TRBJ2-5 | . | TRBV7-2 | 13 | many | TGTGCCAGCAGGGGGGGCAGGGTCGAGACCCAGTACTTC | CASRGGRVETQYF
TRBJ2-1 | . | TRBV5-1 | 20 | few | TGCGCCAGCAGCTTGGGTATGTCATCGAAAAGCTTGCTCTCCTACAATGAGCAGTTCTTC | CASSLGMSSKSLLSYNEQFF
TRBJ1-1 | TRBD1 | TRBV29-1 | 14 | many | TGCAGCGTTGAACGTGACAGGGGGCCCACTGAAGCTTTCTTT | CSVERDRGPTEAFF
TRBJ1-5 | . | TRBV4-1 | 15 | many | TGCGCCAGCAGCCAAGATGTTTATAGCAATCAGCCCCAGCATTTT | CASSQDVYSNQPQHF
TRBJ1-2 | . | TRBV2 | 13 | many | TGTGCCAGCAGTGACACAGCTAACTATGGCTACACCTTC | CASSDTANYGYTF
TRBJ1-5 | . | TRBV12-3/TRBV12-4 | 13 | many | TGTGCCAGCAGTCCTGACTTGAATCAGCCCCAGCATTTT | CASSPDLNQPQHF
TRBJ1-1 | . | TRBV25-1 | 13 | many | TGTGCCAGCAGTGTGGACGGACCGACTGAAGCTTTCTTT | CASSVDGPTEAFF
TRBJ1-1 | . | TRBV5-5 | 13 | few | TGTGCCAGCAGCCCCCAGGGGATCACTGAAGCTTTCTTT | CASSPQGITEAFF
TRBJ1-1 | . | TRBV6-1 | 13 | many | TGTGCCAGCAGTGAAGGCCGGAACACTGAAGCTTTCTTT | CASSEGRNTEAFF
TRBJ2-2 | . | TRBV12-5 | 13 | many | TGTGCTAGTGGGCCCAATACTGCCGGGGAGCTGTTTTTT | CASGPNTAGELFF
TRBJ2-7 | . | TRBV6-5 | 14 | many | TGTGCCAGCAGTTACTCAGCGACGGCCTACGAGCAGTACTTC | CASSYSATAYEQYF
TRBJ2-5 | TRBD2 | TRBV6-2/TRBV6-3 | 16 | many | TGTGCCAGCAGTTATGTGCGGGGGGAGTACCAAGAGACCCAGTACTTC | CASSYVRGEYQETQYF
TRBJ1-1 | . | TRBV5-6 | 13 | many | TGTGCCAGCAGCGCCGACCGAGGCACTGAAGCTTTCTTT | CASSADRGTEAFF
TRBJ2-7 | . | TRBV19 | 12 | few | TGTGCCAGTCGGGGGCACTCCTACGAGCAGTACTTC | CASRGHSYEQYF
TRBJ1-1 | . | TRBV7-6 | 17 | few | TGTGCCAGCAGCTTAGAACGCCGGCGCCTCATGAACACTGAAGCTTTCTTT | CASSLERRRLMNTEAFF
TRBJ1-1 | . | TRBV11-3 | 13 | many | TGTGCCAGCAGCGCTAGCTTTGGCACTGAAGCTTTCTTT | CASSASFGTEAFF
TRBJ1-5 | TRBD1 | TRBV19 | 16 | many | TGTGCCAGTATACCGACAGGGTCGAGTTTTAATCAGCCCCAGCATTTT | CASIPTGSSFNQPQHF
TRBJ1-1 | TRBD1 | TRBV6-5 | 11 | many | TGTGCCAGCAGCCGGGACAGGGAAGCTTTCTTT | CASSRDREAFF
TRBJ2-5 | . | TRBV24-1 | 15 | . | TGTGTCACCAGTGATGAGACAGGATTGCAAGAGACCCAGTACTTC | CVTSDETGLQETQYF
TRBJ1-1 | . | TRBV12-5 | 13 | many | TGTGCTAGTGGTTTGGAAGGGATTTCTGAAGCTTTCTTT | CASGLEGISEAFF
TRBJ1-1 | TRBD1 | TRBV20-1 | 13 | . | TGCAGTGCTAACCGGGACAGGGCCACTGAAGCTTTCTTT | CSANRDRATEAFF
TRBJ1-1 | . | TRBV11-3 | 15 | many | TGTGCCAGCAGCTTAGTTCTACAACCGAACACTGAAGCTTTCTTT | CASSLVLQPNTEAFF
TRBJ1-1 | . | TRBV7-9 | 12 | . | TGTGCCAGCAGCTTAAAGGAGAGTGAAGCTTTCTTT | CASSLKESEAFF
TRBJ1-2 | . | TRBV6-5 | 13 | many | TGTGCCAGCAGTTACATAACTCGGGGGGCCCACACCTTC | CASSYITRGAHTF
TRBJ1-3 | . | TRBV19 | 12 | many | TGTGCCAGTACCCCGTATGGAAACACCATATATTTT | CASTPYGNTIYF
TRBJ1-3 | . | TRBV5-6 | 15 | . | TGTGCCAGCAGCATCCCCGGGGGCTCTGGAAACACCATATATTTT | CASSIPGGSGNTIYF
TRBJ2-7 | . | TRBV6-1 | 15 | many | TGTGCCAGCAGGAACGCAGGGTTAGGGCAATACGAGCAGTACTTC | CASRNAGLGQYEQYF
TRBJ2-7 | . | TRBV7-2 | 17 | many | TGTGCCAGCAGCTTACCGGGTAGGGGACTCATCTCCTACGAGCAGTACTTC | CASSLPGRGLISYEQYF
TRBJ1-1 | . | TRBV20-1 | 12 | many | TGCAGTGCTAGAGACCTGAACCCGTCGGCTTTCTTT | CSARDLNPSAFF
TRBJ2-5 | . | TRBV12-3/TRBV12-4 | 12 | . | TGTGCCAGCAGTTCTGCGGGCGAGACCCAGTACTTC | CASSSAGETQYF
TRBJ2-5 | . | TRBV11-3 | 14 | many | TGTGCCAGCAGCAGGCGGGGGCCCCAAGAGACCCAGTACTTC | CASSRRGPQETQYF
TRBJ2-6 | . | TRBV9 | 16 | . | TGTGCCAGCAGCCCCCGGGTAAGCTCTGGGGCCAACGTCCTGACTTTC | CASSPRVSSGANVLTF
TRBJ1-5 | . | TRBV7-2 | 14 | many | TGTGCCAGCAGCTTACTGCTCCATGGACAGCCCCAGCATTTT | CASSLLLHGQPQHF
TRBJ1-1 | . | TRBV4-2 | 15 | many | TGTGCCAGCAGCCCCCTAAGACAAATGAACACTGAAGCTTTCTTT | CASSPLRQMNTEAFF
TRBJ2-4 | . | TRBV11-3 | 14 | many | TGTGCCAGCAGCTTAGAGGGCCATGGGAACATTCAGTACTTC | CASSLEGHGNIQYF
TRBJ1-1 | TRBD1 | TRBV12-3/TRBV12-4 | 15 | many | TGTGCCAGCAGTCAGACAGGGACCCTTAACACTGAAGCTTTCTTT | CASSQTGTLNTEAFF
TRBJ1-1 | . | TRBV12-3/TRBV12-4 | 15 | many | TGTGCCAGCAGTGCCGAGGACAGCATGAACACTGAAGCTTTCTTT | CASSAEDSMNTEAFF
TRBJ1-2 | TRBD1 | TRBV6-1 | 13 | many | TGTGCCAGCAGTGAAGTGGGACAGTATGGCTACACCTTC | CASSEVGQYGYTF
TRBJ1-5 | TRBD1 | TRBV6-1 | 15 | many | TGTGCCAGCAGTGTAGGACAGGGCCTCAATCAGCCCCAGCATTTT | CASSVGQGLNQPQHF
TRBJ2-2 | . | TRBV20-1 | 16 | many | TGCAGTGCTAGAGATAGGGGGGCACTGAACACCGGGGAGCTGTTTTTT | CSARDRGALNTGELFF
TRBJ2-7 | TRBD1 | TRBV11-2 | 15 | many | TGTGCCAGCAGCAAAGGGACAGGGGGCAGGTACGAGCAGTACTTC | CASSKGTGGRYEQYF
TRBJ1-5 | . | TRBV6-2/TRBV6-3 | 19 | . | TGTGCCAGCAGTTACTCTATCGGGTCGTTGGGGGCGGGACATCAGCCCCAGCATTTT | CASSYSIGSLGAGHQPQHF
TRBJ1-1 | . | TRBV18 | 15 | few | TGTGCCAGCTCACCGCAGGGAATACGGGACACTGAAGCTTTCTTT | CASSPQGIRDTEAFF
TRBJ1-1 | . | TRBV5-5 | 16 | many | TGTGCCAGCAGCAGGGGTGACGTACAGGTGAACACTGAAGCTTTCTTT | CASSRGDVQVNTEAFF
TRBJ1-6 | . | TRBV12-3/TRBV12-4 | 15 | . | TGTGCCAGCAGCCCCGGGACCGCCTATAATTCACCCCTCCACTTT | CASSPGTAYNSPLHF